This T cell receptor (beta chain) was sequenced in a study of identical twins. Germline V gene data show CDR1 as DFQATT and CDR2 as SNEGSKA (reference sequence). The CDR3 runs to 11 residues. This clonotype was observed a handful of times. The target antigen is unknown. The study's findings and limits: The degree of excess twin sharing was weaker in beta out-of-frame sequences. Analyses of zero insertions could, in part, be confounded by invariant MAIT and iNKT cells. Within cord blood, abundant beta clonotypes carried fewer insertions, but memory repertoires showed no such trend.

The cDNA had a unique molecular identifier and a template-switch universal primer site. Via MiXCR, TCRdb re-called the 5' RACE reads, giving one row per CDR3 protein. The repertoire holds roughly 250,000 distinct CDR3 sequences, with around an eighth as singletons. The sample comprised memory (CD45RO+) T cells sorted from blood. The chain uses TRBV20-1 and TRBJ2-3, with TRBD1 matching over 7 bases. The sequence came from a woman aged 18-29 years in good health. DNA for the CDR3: TGCACCGCCGACAGGGCAGATACGCAGTATTTT. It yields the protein CTADRADTQYF.